The subject of this entry is one T cell receptor (beta chain). Its antigen has not been determined. The input lacks base qualities; no much larger clone sits a single base away. The data derive from a study of CD8 T cells in Susac syndrome (dated by TCRdb to the late 2010s). In the study overall: Repertoire sequencing was used to test whether CD8+ T cell activation and differentiation in Susac syndrome was antigen driven. The clonality of the CD8+ T cell repertoire was compared across about 12 healthy donors, roughly 14 Susac syndrome patients and around 16 multiple sclerosis patients. What the authors observed across the whole study: The TCR sequencing and HLA analysis was acknowledged to have included a relatively small number of individuals.

RNA was extracted with the RNeasy kit and about 0.5 to 1 ug was reverse transcribed using random hexamers. The immunoSEQ multiplex PCR assay, covering 54 Vbeta and 13 Jbeta segments, was used to amplify TCR beta CDR3 regions. PCR amplification bias was corrected using a synthetic template baseline for primer optimization and computational correction. The original methods were these. Only productive sequences were kept, with reads annotated to V, D and J genes according to IMGT and analyzed in immunoSEQ Analyzer. Clonality was calculated as one minus the Shannon entropy normalized by log2 of the number of productive unique sequences. For each patient and control, public and private clones were evaluated within the 100 most prevalent clones. Susac-specific clones were defined as absent from healthy and MS cohorts, 850 to 1,300 published viral clones and other ImmuneACCESS disease sequences. TCRdb trimmed public reads at Q25 via fastp, called clones via MiXCR and kept in-frame beta chains. Rows merge per CDR3 protein into single entries with the most common DNA and genes. The V and J calls were not made by the authors but by TCRdb's processing. The sample records some 300,000 distinct CDR3 sequences, approximately 89% of which are singletons. 0.18% of the sample goes to the ten largest clones.

Between the V and J ends, shortened by 1 base and 6 bases respectively, the junction contains 16 bases. Including the terminal cysteine and phenylalanine, the CDR3 comprises 16 residues. CDR3 DNA is the only sequence kept; it has 48 bases, read in frame from the first base. CDR1 is given as MGHRA and CDR2 as YSYEKL, both from the germline V gene. High-throughput TCR beta sequencing profiled peripheral blood CD8+ and CD4+ T cells from healthy donors, Susac syndrome patients and multiple sclerosis patients. Treatment-naive patients with stable or active relapsing-remitting disease fulfilling revised McDonald criteria were used as multiple sclerosis controls. CD8+ TEMRA cells were enriched by FACS, while bulk CD8+ and CD4+ T cells were purified by magnetic negative isolation. Blood was collected in EDTA tubes and processed within 24 hours, with PBMCs isolated through density gradient centrifugation. PBMCs intended for TCR sequencing were cryopreserved in liquid nitrogen and were subsequently thawed in a 37 degrees C water bath. Purity of sorted or isolated CD4+, CD8+ and CD8+ TEMRA cells was at least 90%.

This sequence originates from a human donor with multiple sclerosis. The chain is made from TRBV4-1 and TRBJ1-3, with an unclear D gene assignment. Sequencing was carried out using CD8+ T cells from PBMCs. The CDR3 region reads CASSQVVRVQSNTIYF. In nucleotide form, the sequence is TGCGCCAGCAGCCAAGTGGTGAGGGTCCAGTCAAACACCATATATTTT.